The present T cell receptor beta chain was sequenced within a study of CD4 T cells in relation to SARS-CoV-2 and coronaviruses. Profiling relied on immunoSEQ multiplex PCR, and the TCRdb table lists in-frame clones only, not all of them. The sample consists of 22,000 or so clones, 70% to 80% of them appearing once. About this clone itself: Its matching antigen is unknown.

CD4+ T cells from unexposed donors were obtained before the COVID-19 pandemic (2011-2018). After ten to eleven days of culture, CD4+ T cells were isolated. This CDR3 is built from 18 residues. CDR1 and CDR2 (germline): LNHDA, SQIVND (reference sequence). Trimming cost V 1 base and J 0 bases, with 16 bases left between them. The TCR sequence derives from a human donor in good health. What was sequenced was CD4+ T cells from PBMCs, cultured in vitro. This rearrangement joins TRBV19 to TRBJ1-5; tentatively, D is TRBD1 (5 bases). The CDR3 loop reads CASSIGLGTVNSNQPQHF. The CDR3 region has the DNA TGTGCCAGTAGTATAGGTCTTGGGACGGTGAATAGCAATCAGCCCCAGCATTTT.